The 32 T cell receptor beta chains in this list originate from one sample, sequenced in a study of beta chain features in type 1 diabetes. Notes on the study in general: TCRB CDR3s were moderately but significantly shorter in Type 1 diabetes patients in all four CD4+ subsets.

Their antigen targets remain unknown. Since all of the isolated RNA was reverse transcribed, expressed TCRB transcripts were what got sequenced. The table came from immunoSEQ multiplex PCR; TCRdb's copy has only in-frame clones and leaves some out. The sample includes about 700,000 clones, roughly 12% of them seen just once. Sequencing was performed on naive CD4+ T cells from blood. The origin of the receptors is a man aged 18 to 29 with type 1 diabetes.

CDR3 in amino acids: CASSAGGAGTGELFF. The CDR3 DNA reads as TGTGCCAGCAGCGCAGGGGGCGCAGGAACCGGGGAGCTGTTTTTT. The chain couples TRBV7-3 to TRBJ2-2; 8 nucleotides match TRBD1. Germline V gives CDR1 SGHTA, CDR2 FQGTGA. This CDR3 has 15 residues. The V gene end was trimmed by 5 bases and the J gene end by 5 bases; junction bases not matched to a gene: 7. Variable domain in full (rest from reference TRBV7-3 and TRBJ2-2): GAGVSQTPSNKVTEKGKYVELRCDPISGHTALYWYRQSLGQGPEFLIYFQGTGAADDSGLPNDRFFAVRPEGSVSTLKIQRTERGDSAVYLCASSAGGAGTGELFFGEGSRLTVL.

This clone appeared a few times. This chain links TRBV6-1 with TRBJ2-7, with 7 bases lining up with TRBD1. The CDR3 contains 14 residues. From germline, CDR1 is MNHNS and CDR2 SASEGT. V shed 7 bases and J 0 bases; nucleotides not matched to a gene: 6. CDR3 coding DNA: TGTGCCAGCACCAGGGACAGCGTCTCCTACGAGCAGTACTTC. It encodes CASTRDSVSYEQYF.

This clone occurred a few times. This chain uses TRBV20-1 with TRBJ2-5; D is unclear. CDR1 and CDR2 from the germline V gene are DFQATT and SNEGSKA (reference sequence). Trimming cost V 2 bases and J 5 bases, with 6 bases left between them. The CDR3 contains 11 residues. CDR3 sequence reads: CSARPRETQYF. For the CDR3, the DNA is TGCAGTGCTAGACCTCGGGAGACCCAGTACTTC.

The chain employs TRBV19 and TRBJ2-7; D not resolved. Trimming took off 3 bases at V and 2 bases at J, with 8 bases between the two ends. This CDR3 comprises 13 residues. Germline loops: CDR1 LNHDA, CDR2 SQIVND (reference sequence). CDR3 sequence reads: CASSIRWAYEQYF. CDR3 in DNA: TGTGCCAGTAGTATTCGTTGGGCCTACGAGCAGTACTTC.

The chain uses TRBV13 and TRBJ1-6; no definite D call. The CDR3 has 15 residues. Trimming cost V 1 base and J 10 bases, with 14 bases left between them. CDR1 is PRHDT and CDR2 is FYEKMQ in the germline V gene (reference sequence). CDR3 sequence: CASSLDPGSGSPLHF. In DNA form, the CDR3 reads TGTGCCAGCAGCTTAGATCCGGGGTCTGGATCACCCCTCCACTTT.

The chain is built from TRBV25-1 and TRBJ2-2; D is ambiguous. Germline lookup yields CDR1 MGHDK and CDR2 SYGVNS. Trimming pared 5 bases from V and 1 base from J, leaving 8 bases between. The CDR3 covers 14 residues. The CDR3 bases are TGTGCCAGCAGTTGGACGGTGAACACCGGGGAGCTGTTTTTT. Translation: CASSWTVNTGELFF.

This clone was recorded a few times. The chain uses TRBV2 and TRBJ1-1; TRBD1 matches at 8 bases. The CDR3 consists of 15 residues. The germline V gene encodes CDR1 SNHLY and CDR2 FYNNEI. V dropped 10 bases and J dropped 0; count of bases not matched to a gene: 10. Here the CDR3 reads CATPKETGVNTEAFF. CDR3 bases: TGTGCCACCCCAAAGGAGACAGGGGTGAACACTGAAGCTTTCTTT.

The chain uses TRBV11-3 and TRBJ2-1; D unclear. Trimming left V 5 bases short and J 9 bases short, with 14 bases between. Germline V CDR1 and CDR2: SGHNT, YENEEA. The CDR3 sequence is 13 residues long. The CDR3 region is CASSPGMVREQFF. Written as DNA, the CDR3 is TGTGCCAGCAGCCCAGGAATGGTCCGTGAGCAGTTCTTC.

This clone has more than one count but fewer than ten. This CDR3 is CAIKAGGGGSDTQYF. In DNA, the CDR3 is TGTGCCATCAAGGCCGGCGGGGGAGGTTCAGATACGCAGTATTTT. The V and J genes are TRBV10-3 and TRBJ2-3; 7 nucleotides agree with TRBD2. CDR1 and CDR2 (germline): ENHRY, SYGVKD. The CDR3 length is 15 residues. The V segment lost 7 bases and the J segment 4 bases; nucleotides outside the gene matches: 11.

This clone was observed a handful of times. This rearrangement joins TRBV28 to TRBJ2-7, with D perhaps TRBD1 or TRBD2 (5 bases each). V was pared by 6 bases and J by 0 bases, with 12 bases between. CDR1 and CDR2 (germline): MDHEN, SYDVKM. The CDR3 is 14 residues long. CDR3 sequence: CASSLGRSSYEQYF. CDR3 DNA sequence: TGTGCCAGCAGCCTGGGACGGAGCTCCTACGAGCAGTACTTC.

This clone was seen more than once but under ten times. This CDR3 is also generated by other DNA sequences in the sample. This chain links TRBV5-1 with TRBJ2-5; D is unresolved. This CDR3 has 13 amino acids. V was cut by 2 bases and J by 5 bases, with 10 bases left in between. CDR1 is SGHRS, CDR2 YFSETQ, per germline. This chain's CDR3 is CASSLVPRETQYF. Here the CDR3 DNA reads TGCGCCAGCAGCTTAGTACCGCGGGAGACCCAGTACTTC.

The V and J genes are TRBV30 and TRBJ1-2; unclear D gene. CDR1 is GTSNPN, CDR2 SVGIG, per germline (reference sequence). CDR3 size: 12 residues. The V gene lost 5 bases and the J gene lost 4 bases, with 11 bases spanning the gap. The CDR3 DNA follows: TGTGCCTGGGCAGGACCTGTCTATGGCTACACCTTC. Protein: CAWAGPVYGYTF.

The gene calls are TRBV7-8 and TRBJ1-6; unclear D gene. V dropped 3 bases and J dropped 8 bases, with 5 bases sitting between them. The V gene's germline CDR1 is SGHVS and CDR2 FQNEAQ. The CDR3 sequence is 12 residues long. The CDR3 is CASSFWDSPLHF. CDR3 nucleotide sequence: TGTGCCAGCAGCTTCTGGGATTCACCCCTCCACTTT.

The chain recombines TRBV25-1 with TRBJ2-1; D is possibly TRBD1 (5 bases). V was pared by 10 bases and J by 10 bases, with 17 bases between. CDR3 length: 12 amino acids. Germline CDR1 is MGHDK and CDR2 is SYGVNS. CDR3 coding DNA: TGTGCCACCGCCTCCAGGGTTCCCGAGCAGTTCTTC. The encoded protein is CATASRVPEQFF.

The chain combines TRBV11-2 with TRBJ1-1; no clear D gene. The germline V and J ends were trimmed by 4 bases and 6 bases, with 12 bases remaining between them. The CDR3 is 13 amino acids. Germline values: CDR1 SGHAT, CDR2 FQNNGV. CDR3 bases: TGTGCCAGCAGCTCCCCCTTTGCCCCTGAAGCTTTCTTT. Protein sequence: CASSSPFAPEAFF.

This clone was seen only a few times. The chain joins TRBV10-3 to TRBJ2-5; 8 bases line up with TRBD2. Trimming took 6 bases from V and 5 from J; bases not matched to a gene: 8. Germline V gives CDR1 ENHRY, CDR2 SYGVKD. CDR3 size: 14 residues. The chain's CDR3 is CAISSGTRAETQYF. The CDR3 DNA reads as TGTGCCATCAGCTCCGGGACTAGGGCTGAGACCCAGTACTTC.

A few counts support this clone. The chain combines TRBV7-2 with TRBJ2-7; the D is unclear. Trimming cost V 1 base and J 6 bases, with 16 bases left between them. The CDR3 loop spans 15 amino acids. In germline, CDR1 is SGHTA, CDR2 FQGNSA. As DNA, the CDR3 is TGTGCCAGCAGCTTAGGGGTGTCACCCGCCACCGAGCAGTACTTC. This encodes CASSLGVSPATEQYF.

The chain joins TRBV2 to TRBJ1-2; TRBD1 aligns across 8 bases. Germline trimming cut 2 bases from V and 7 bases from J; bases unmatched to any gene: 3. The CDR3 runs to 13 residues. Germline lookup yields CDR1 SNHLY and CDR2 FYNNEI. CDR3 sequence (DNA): TGTGCCAGCAGTGAATACAGGGGGTTTGGCTACACCTTC. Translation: CASSEYRGFGYTF.

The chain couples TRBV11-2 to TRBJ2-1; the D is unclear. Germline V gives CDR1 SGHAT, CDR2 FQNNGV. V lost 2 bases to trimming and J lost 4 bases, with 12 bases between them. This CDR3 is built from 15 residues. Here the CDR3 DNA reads TGTGCCAGCAGCTTAAAGTCAGGTGATTACAATGAGCAGTTCTTC. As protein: CASSLKSGDYNEQFF.

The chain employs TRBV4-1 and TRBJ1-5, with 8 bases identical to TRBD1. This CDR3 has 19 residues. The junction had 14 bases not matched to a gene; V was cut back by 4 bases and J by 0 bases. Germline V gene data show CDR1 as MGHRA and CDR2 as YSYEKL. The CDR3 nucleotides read TGCGCCAGCAGCCGTTCGCTGGGCAGGGGGCTTGGTAGCAATCAGCCCCAGCATTTT. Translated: CASSRSLGRGLGSNQPQHF.

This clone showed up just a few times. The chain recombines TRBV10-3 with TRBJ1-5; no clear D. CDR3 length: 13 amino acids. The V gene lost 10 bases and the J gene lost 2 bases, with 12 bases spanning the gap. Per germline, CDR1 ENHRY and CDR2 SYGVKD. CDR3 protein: CASQQLRNQPQHF. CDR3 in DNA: TGTGCCAGCCAACAGCTACGCAATCAGCCCCAGCATTTT.

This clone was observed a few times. CDR3 sequence: CASSEYPPPQAGQETQYF. CDR3 DNA sequence: TGTGCCAGCAGTGAATACCCTCCCCCGCAAGCGGGGCAAGAGACCCAGTACTTC. The chain joins TRBV25-1 to TRBJ2-5, with 7 bases identical to TRBD2. Germline loops: CDR1 MGHDK, CDR2 SYGVNS. V dropped 0 bases and J dropped 2; count of bases not matched to a gene: 12. The CDR3 is 18 amino acids.

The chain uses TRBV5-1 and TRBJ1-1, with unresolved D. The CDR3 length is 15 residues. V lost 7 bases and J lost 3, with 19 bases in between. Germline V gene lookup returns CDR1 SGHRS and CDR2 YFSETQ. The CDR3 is CASGDPGPYDTEAFF. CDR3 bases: TGCGCCAGCGGCGATCCCGGGCCTTACGACACTGAAGCTTTCTTT.

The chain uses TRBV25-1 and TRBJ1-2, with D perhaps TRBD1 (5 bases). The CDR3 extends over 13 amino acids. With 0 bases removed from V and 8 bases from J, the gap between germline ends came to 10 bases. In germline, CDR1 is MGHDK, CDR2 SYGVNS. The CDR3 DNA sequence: TGTGCCAGCAGTGAATACGGGGGTTGGGGCTACACCTTC. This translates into CASSEYGGWGYTF.

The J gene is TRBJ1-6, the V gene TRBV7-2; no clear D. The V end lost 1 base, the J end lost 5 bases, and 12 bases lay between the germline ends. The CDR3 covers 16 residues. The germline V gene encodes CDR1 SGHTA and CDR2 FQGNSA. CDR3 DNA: TGTGCCAGCAGCTTAGGGTACTCTTCGAATAATTCACCCCTCCACTTT. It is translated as CASSLGYSSNNSPLHF.

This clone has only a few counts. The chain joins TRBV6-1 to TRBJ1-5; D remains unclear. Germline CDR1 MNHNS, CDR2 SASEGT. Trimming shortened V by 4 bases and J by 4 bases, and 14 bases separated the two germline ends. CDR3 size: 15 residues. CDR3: CASSGTEALNQPQHF. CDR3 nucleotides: TGTGCCAGCAGTGGGACGGAAGCCCTGAATCAGCCCCAGCATTTT.

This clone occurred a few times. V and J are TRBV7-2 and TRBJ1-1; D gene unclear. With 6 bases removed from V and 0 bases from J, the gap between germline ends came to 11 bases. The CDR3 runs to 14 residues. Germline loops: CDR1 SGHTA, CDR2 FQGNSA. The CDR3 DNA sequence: TGTGCCAGCAGTTACAGCCCAATGAACACTGAAGCTTTCTTT. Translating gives CASSYSPMNTEAFF.

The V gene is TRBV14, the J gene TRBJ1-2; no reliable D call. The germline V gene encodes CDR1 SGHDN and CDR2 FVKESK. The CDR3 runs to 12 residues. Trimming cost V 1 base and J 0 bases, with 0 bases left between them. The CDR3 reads CASSQANYGYTF. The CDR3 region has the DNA TGTGCCAGCAGCCAAGCTAACTATGGCTACACCTTC.

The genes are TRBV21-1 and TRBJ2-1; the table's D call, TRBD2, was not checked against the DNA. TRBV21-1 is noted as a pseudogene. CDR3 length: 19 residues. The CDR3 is CASSKGNSGGARSYNEQFF. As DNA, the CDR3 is TGTGCCAGCAGCAAAGGTAATAGCGGGGGGGCCAGGTCCTACAATGAGCAGTTCTTC.

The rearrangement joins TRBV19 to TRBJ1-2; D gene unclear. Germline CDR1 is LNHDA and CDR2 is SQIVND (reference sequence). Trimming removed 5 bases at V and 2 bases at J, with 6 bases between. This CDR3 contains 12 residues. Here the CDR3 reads CASSYSNYGYTF. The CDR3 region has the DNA TGTGCCAGTAGTTACTCGAACTATGGCTACACCTTC.

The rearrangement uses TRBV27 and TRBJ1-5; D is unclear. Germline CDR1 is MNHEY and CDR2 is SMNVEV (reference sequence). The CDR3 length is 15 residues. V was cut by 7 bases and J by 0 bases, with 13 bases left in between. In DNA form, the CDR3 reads TGTGCCAGCAAGGATGGATTTTATAGCAATCAGCCCCAGCATTTT. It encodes CASKDGFYSNQPQHF.

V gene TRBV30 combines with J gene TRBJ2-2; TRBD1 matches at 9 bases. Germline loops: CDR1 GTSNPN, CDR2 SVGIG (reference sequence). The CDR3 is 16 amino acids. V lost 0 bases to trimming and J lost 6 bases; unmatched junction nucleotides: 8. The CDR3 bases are TGTGCCTGGAGTGTCGCGGGACAGGGAATTGCCGGGGAGCTGTTTTTT. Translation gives CAWSVAGQGIAGELFF.